The rows below give T cell receptor beta chains drawn from one sample of a study of blood T cell repertoires in COVID-19. Sequencing was performed with immunoSEQ multiplex PCR; in TCRdb, only in-frame clones are kept and a portion is missing. The sample holds just over 50,000 clones; 65% to 90% are singletons and the top ten take 12% to 15%. Sequences were obtained from peripheral blood. The receptor source for this set is an older man with acute or convalescent COVID-19. Each CDR3 is given with its conserved first and last residue. D genes are given only for firm matches. Size is stated for part of the rows, as once, few or many counts, or as a class when the clone is expanded.

D	size	V	J	CDR3	DNA
.	.	TRBV10-3	TRBJ1-5	CAISESKRSNQPQHF	TGTGCCATCAGTGAGTCGAAGCGTAGCAATCAGCCCCAGCATTTT
TRBD1	.	TRBV15	TRBJ1-4	CATSSDTGDEKLFF	TGTGCCACCAGCAGCGACACAGGGGATGAAAAACTGTTTTTT
TRBD1	.	TRBV27	TRBJ1-1	CASSTPGQGLYTEAFF	TGTGCCAGCAGCACCCCGGGACAGGGGCTGTACACTGAAGCTTTCTTT
.	.	TRBV27	TRBJ1-1	CASNSLLSNTEAFF	TGTGCCAGCAATTCACTACTGTCGAACACTGAAGCTTTCTTT
TRBD2	.	TRBV4-1	TRBJ2-1	CASSQDSSSGSSNEQFF	TGCGCCAGCAGCCAAGATTCGTCTAGCGGGAGTAGCAATGAGCAGTTCTTC
.	medium-sized	TRBV19	TRBJ2-4	CASRPLAKNIQYF	TGTGCCAGCAGGCCCTTAGCCAAAAACATTCAGTACTTC
.	.	TRBV7-2	TRBJ2-1	CASNSRESRVQEINNEQFF	TGTGCCAGCAACTCAAGAGAATCTCGGGTGCAAGAGATAAACAATGAGCAGTTCTTC
TRBD1	.	TRBV5-1	TRBJ1-4	CASSGQLTGGGQKLFF	TGCGCCAGCAGCGGACAGCTGACAGGGGGCGGGCAAAAACTGTTTTTT
.	.	TRBV5-1	TRBJ1-1	CASSSGQNTEAFF	TGCGCCAGCAGCTCGGGACAGAACACTGAAGCTTTCTTT
.	once	TRBV9	TRBJ2-2	CASSRAGTANTGELFF	TGTGCCAGCAGCCGCGCGGGTACCGCGAACACCGGGGAGCTGTTTTTT
.	.	TRBV29-1	TRBJ1-4	CSVGHSGGEKLFF	TGCAGCGTTGGTCACAGCGGGGGGGAAAAACTGTTTTTT
TRBD2	.	TRBV4-1	TRBJ2-7	CASSLTGLAGYEQYF	TGCGCCAGCAGCCTAACGGGACTAGCAGGATACGAGCAGTACTTC
.	.	TRBV7-9	TRBJ2-2	CASSLPSGELFF	TGTGCCAGCAGCCTACCCTCCGGGGAGCTGTTTTTT
.	.	TRBV2	TRBJ1-2	CASSGGGNYGYTF	TGTGCCAGCAGTGGGGGGGGTAACTATGGCTACACCTTC
TRBD2	.	TRBV6-6	TRBJ2-7	CASSPLAGGGYEQYF	TGTGCCAGCAGCCCGCTAGCGGGAGGTGGTTACGAGCAGTACTTC
.	.	TRBV2	TRBJ1-6	CASRPLGGTPLHF	TGTGCCAGCAGACCACTGGGGGGGACACCCCTCCACTTT
TRBD1	.	TRBV5-1	TRBJ1-3	CASSRTTGASGNTIYF	TGCGCCAGCAGCCGAACGACAGGGGCCTCTGGAAACACCATATATTTT
.	.	TRBV2	TRBJ2-1	CASSVPSATDEQFF	TGTGCCAGCAGTGTTCCTAGCGCAACGGATGAGCAGTTCTTC